The sequence of this T cell receptor beta chain was determined in a study of blood T cell repertoires in COVID-19. At the level of the study: Sites across the United States, Italy and Spain contributed samples from acute and convalescent COVID-19. Nucleic acid was either cDNA or gDNA, and it came from T cells, B-cell-depleted T cells, or PBMCs.

In the study's own analysis: It was from reference gene primer amplification that nucleated cell counts were estimated. Repertoires were generated with immunoSEQ multiplex PCR, while TCRdb's copy carries only in-frame clones and drops some. V, J and clone size derive from that table, while D and trimming were established from the DNA sequence. The sample has about 83,000 clones, around 88% seen once. This TCR was sampled from a man aged 50 to 59 with active COVID-19. The sequenced sample consisted of peripheral blood.

CDR3 sequence (DNA): TGTGCCAGCAGTTACTCGAGGCGGGAGGAAGACGAGCAGTACTTC. It specifies CASSYSRREEDEQYF. The V call is TRBV6-5, the J call TRBJ2-7, with 8 positions matching TRBD2. V was clipped by 0 bases and J by 5 bases; unmatched bases: 6. Per germline, CDR1 MNHEY and CDR2 SVGAGI. This CDR3 is built from 15 residues.